One sample yielded the 27 T cell receptor beta chains listed below, sequenced in a study of shared clonotypes between healthy human individuals (dated by TCRdb to 2020 to 2021). The library was obtained by the immunoSEQ multiplex PCR assay. TCRdb carries this immuneACCESS record with in-frame sequences only. Its versions omit some clonotypes, under half of them owing to an unresolved V gene in the studies checked, with the rest unexplained. Counted in this sample were 950,000 to 1,100,000 clones; approximately 80% of them appeared once. The biggest ten clones account for 0.5% to 0.65% of the sample. The sample consisted of memory CD4+ T cells from PBMCs. What this sample's cell subset or site label stands for: CD45RA-negative fraction. These receptors were obtained from a man between 18 and 29 years old in good health. Some clones in this sample may be carry-over from other donors' samples.

To note about this clone: Distinct nucleotide sequences in the sample also encode this CDR3. This chain links TRBV2 with TRBJ1-1; no reliable D call. V was clipped by 2 bases and J by 5 bases, with 3 bases between them. Germline CDR1 and CDR2: SNHLY and FYNNEI. The CDR3 sequence is 11 residues long. In DNA form, the CDR3 reads TGTGCCAGCAGTGAATTAACTGAAGCTTTCTTT. As protein: CASSELTEAFF.

Notes on this clone: This may arise from a read error, as a much more abundant clone is one base away. The V gene is TRBV30, the J gene TRBJ2-6, with D perhaps matching TRBD1 or TRBD2 (5 bases each). The V and J ends lost 6 bases and 0 bases respectively, with 18 bases between them. The CDR3 runs 17 residues. CDR1 and CDR2 (germline): GTSNPN, SVGIG (reference sequence). The DNA for the CDR3 is TGTGCCTGTACGGCCCGGGACGGAAGCTCTGGGGCCAACGTCCTGACTTTC. Its protein is CACTARDGSSGANVLTF.

The genes are TRBV2 and TRBJ1-1; D unclear. V was trimmed by 4 bases and J by 5 bases, leaving 17 bases between them. Germline-derived CDR1 and CDR2 are SNHLY and FYNNEI. The CDR3 length is 15 residues. This CDR3 reads CASSGTPAQGTEAFF. CDR3 bases: TGTGCCAGCAGTGGGACCCCGGCTCAAGGGACTGAAGCTTTCTTT.

This rearrangement joins TRBV5-4 to TRBJ2-3; 13 positions agree with TRBD2. CDR1 and CDR2 (germline): SGHNT, YYREEE (reference sequence). The CDR3 totals 16 residues. The trim removed 4 bases at V and 5 bases at J, leaving 7 bases unmatched. The CDR3 nucleotides are TGTGCCAGCAGCGCCAAACTAGCGGGAGGGGGAGATACGCAGTATTTT. Its protein product is CASSAKLAGGGDTQYF.

This clone was observed a handful of times. This chain links TRBV19 with TRBJ1-5; TRBD1 aligns across 9 bases. Germline trimming cut 6 bases from V and 3 bases from J; bases unmatched to any gene: 9. There are 16 residues in the CDR3. Per the germline V gene, CDR1 is LNHDA and CDR2 is SQIVND (reference sequence). The CDR3 DNA follows: TGTGCCAGTAGATCGGGACAGGGTATTTACAATCAGCCCCAGCATTTT. As protein: CASRSGQGIYNQPQHF.

The genes are TRBV15 and TRBJ2-1; possibly TRBD1 or TRBD2 for D (5 bases each). This CDR3 is 14 amino acids long. CDR1 and CDR2 (germline): LNHNV, YYDKDF (reference sequence). V was shortened by 3 bases and J by 5 bases, with 11 bases between the two germline ends. The CDR3 DNA reads as TGTGCCACCAGCAGTGGCCGGGACCACAATGAGCAGTTCTTC. This codes for CATSSGRDHNEQFF.

This sequence joins TRBV12-5 and TRBJ2-1; 7 nucleotides align to TRBD2. CDR1 is LGHNT and CDR2 is FRNRAP in the germline V gene. This CDR3 region has 16 residues. Losses at the gene ends were 6 bases for V and 5 bases for J; bases not matched to a gene: 13. CDR3 nucleotide sequence: TGTGCTAGTGGCCTGTCAATAGCGGGTACGAACAATGAGCAGTTCTTC. As protein: CASGLSIAGTNNEQFF.

The CDR3: CASSPDRVREQFF. CDR3 nucleotides: TGTGCCAGCAGCCCCGACAGGGTCCGCGAGCAGTTCTTC. The chain carries TRBV7-2 and TRBJ2-1; TRBD1 agrees at 7 bases. The ends lost 5 bases at V and 10 bases at J; junction bases unmatched: 8. This CDR3 has 13 amino acids. CDR1 and CDR2 (germline): SGHTA, FQGNSA.

The chain employs TRBV5-4 and TRBJ2-7, with TRBD2 as a possible D gene (6 bases). Germline values: CDR1 SGHNT, CDR2 YYREEE (reference sequence). The V end lost 4 bases, the J end lost 4 bases, and 18 bases lay between the germline ends. This CDR3 has 15 residues. As DNA, the CDR3 is TGTGCCAGCAGCGCCAAGGAGGACTATCGGTACGAGCAGTACTTC. Its protein product is CASSAKEDYRYEQYF.

The rearrangement uses TRBV28 and TRBJ1-2; 8 nucleotides line up with TRBD1. With V trimmed by 9 bases and J by 4 bases, 10 bases remained unmatched. This CDR3 region has 14 residues. Germline values: CDR1 MDHEN, CDR2 SYDVKM. The CDR3 spells CASTTGERVYGYTF. The DNA for the CDR3 is TGTGCCAGTACGACAGGGGAAAGGGTCTATGGCTACACCTTC.

This clone has just a few counts. This chain joins TRBV6-1 and TRBJ2-3, with 8 bases fitting TRBD1. With V trimmed by 2 bases and J by 3 bases, 4 bases remained unmatched. Germline V CDR1 and CDR2: MNHNS, SASEGT. The CDR3 sequence is 15 residues long. The CDR3 here is CASSETQGVTDTQYF. CDR3 DNA: TGTGCCAGCAGTGAAACACAGGGGGTAACAGATACGCAGTATTTT.

The chain combines TRBV10-3 with TRBJ2-7, with D possibly being TRBD2 (6 bases). V lost 4 bases and J lost 0, with 10 bases in between. The CDR3 has 14 residues. The germline CDR1 and CDR2 sequences are ENHRY and SYGVKD. The CDR3 DNA follows: TGTGCCATCAGTGGATTCGGGGGCTCCTACGAGCAGTACTTC. Protein sequence: CAISGFGGSYEQYF.

This clone appeared a few times. The same CDR3 also results from other DNA sequences found in this sample. The chain links TRBV18 to TRBJ1-5; unclear D gene. With 1 base removed from V and 0 bases from J, the gap between germline ends came to 1 base. The CDR3 consists of 13 residues. CDR1 and CDR2 (germline): KGHSH, LQKENI. CDR3 amino acids: CASSPHSNQPQHF. DNA of the CDR3: TGTGCCAGCTCACCACATAGCAATCAGCCCCAGCATTTT.

Turning to this clone: This sample includes further DNA sequences coding for the same CDR3. The V call is TRBV10-3, the J call TRBJ1-4; no firm D call. The germline V and J ends were trimmed by 2 bases and 6 bases, with 7 bases remaining between them. CDR1 is ENHRY, CDR2 SYGVKD, per germline. The length of the CDR3 is 13 residues. CDR3 coding DNA: TGTGCCATCAGTGAGGGAGCCGATGAAAAACTGTTTTTT. Translated: CAISEGADEKLFF.

This clone has just one count. A much larger clone sits a single nucleotide away, making a read error possible. The V and J genes are TRBV6-5 and TRBJ2-1; 9 bases are shared with TRBD2. V shed 8 bases, J shed 2 bases, and the junction held 4 bases outside the gene matches. The germline V gene has CDR1 MNHEY and CDR2 SVGAGI. CDR3 length: 14 amino acids. CDR3 coding DNA: TGTGCCAGCTTCAGCGGGAGGACCTACAATGAGCAGTTCTTC. This translates into CASFSGRTYNEQFF.

V gene TRBV28 combines with J gene TRBJ1-5; possibly TRBD1 for D (6 bases). Germline values: CDR1 MDHEN, CDR2 SYDVKM. The V and J ends lost 7 bases and 0 bases respectively, with 10 bases between them. This CDR3 spans 14 amino acids. CDR3 amino acids: CASNRALSNQPQHF. The CDR3 DNA follows: TGTGCCAGCAACAGGGCTCTTAGCAATCAGCCCCAGCATTTT.

The genes are TRBV9 and TRBJ2-7, with D maybe TRBD2 (5 bases). CDR1 and CDR2 (germline): SGDLS, YYNGEE. V was shortened by 3 bases and J by 5 bases, with 18 bases between the two germline ends. The CDR3 is 15 residues long. This chain's CDR3 is CASSGHGGSQDEQYF. For the CDR3, the DNA is TGTGCCAGCAGCGGGCACGGCGGGTCTCAGGACGAGCAGTACTTC.

The chain recombines TRBV11-3 with TRBJ2-2, with a possible D match to TRBD2 (6 bases). V lost 2 bases, J lost 4 bases, and 11 bases lay in between. Germline CDR1 and CDR2: SGHNT and YENEEA. This CDR3 region has 15 residues. CDR3 DNA: TGTGCCAGCAGCTTATACGGGAGCCTCACCGGGGAGCTGTTTTTT. Protein sequence: CASSLYGSLTGELFF.

This chain uses TRBV28 with TRBJ1-2; 12 bases are a match to TRBD1. The CDR3 is 15 residues long. Germline values: CDR1 MDHEN, CDR2 SYDVKM. The V gene end was trimmed by 5 bases and the J gene end by 5 bases; junction bases not matched to a gene: 6. Here the CDR3 reads CASSPRDRGRYGYTF. The CDR3 nucleotides read TGTGCCAGCAGTCCCCGGGACAGGGGGCGGTATGGCTACACCTTC.

The chain couples TRBV5-1 to TRBJ1-2, with no clear D. V was cut by 4 bases and J by 4 bases, with 11 bases left in between. Germline V gives CDR1 SGHRS, CDR2 YFSETQ. The CDR3 covers 13 residues. The DNA of the CDR3 is TGCGCCAGCAGCCCCGGACTGATCTATGGCTACACCTTC. This translates into CASSPGLIYGYTF. Based on the CDR3 plus reference TRBV5-1 and TRBJ1-2, the full variable domain is KAGVTQTPRYLIKTRGQQVTLSCSPISGHRSVSWYQQTPGQGLQFLFEYFSETQRNKGNFPGRFSGRQFSNSRSEMNVSTLELGDSALYLCASSPGLIYGYTFGSGTRLTVV.

The V call is TRBV20-1, the J call TRBJ1-1; no clear D. Trimming removed 5 bases from V and 2 bases from J, with 3 bases in between. CDR3 length: 10 amino acids. From germline, CDR1 is DFQATT and CDR2 SNEGSKA (reference sequence). The CDR3 region is CSAGNTEAFF. CDR3 bases: TGCAGTGCTGGAAACACTGAAGCTTTCTTT.

With respect to this clone: The sample contains more than one DNA sequence encoding this CDR3. The chain combines TRBV18 with TRBJ1-1; D gene unclear. V lost 2 bases, J lost 0 bases, and 4 bases lay in between. The CDR3 spans 13 residues. In germline, CDR1 is KGHSH, CDR2 LQKENI. The CDR3 reads CASSPGVNTEAFF. The CDR3 DNA sequence: TGTGCCAGCTCACCAGGCGTGAACACTGAAGCTTTCTTT.

The chain is built from TRBV1 and TRBJ2-1; TRBD2, as called in the table, went unchecked against the DNA. TRBV1 is a listed pseudogene. The CDR3 length is 20 residues. CDR3 DNA: TGCACCAGCAGCCGAGGGGGGGGTGCCCAGGGACTAGCGGAAAACAATGAGCAGTTCTTC. It specifies CTSSRGGGAQGLAENNEQFF.

This rearrangement joins TRBV11-2 to TRBJ2-1, with D uncertain. V lost 3 bases, J lost 0 bases, and 9 bases lay in between. Germline assignment: CDR1 SGHAT and CDR2 FQNNGV. The length of the CDR3 is 15 residues. The CDR3 reads CASSLGGDSYNEQFF. CDR3 bases: TGTGCCAGCAGCTTGGGCGGTGACTCCTACAATGAGCAGTTCTTC.

J is TRBJ2-7 and V is TRBV18; D is unclear. The V end was cut by 1 base, the J end by 5 bases, with 9 bases between. The V gene's germline CDR1 is KGHSH and CDR2 LQKENI. CDR3 length: 13 amino acids. Written as DNA, the CDR3 is TGTGCCAGCTCACCACGAAGTGGGGACGAGCAGTACTTC. Translated: CASSPRSGDEQYF.

J is TRBJ2-7 and V is TRBV18; no firm D call. Germline V lookup: CDR1 KGHSH, CDR2 LQKENI. The germline V and J ends were trimmed by 2 bases and 3 bases, with 5 bases remaining between them. CDR3 length: 12 amino acids. The CDR3 loop reads CASSPNNYEQYF. In DNA, the CDR3 is TGTGCCAGCTCACCAAACAACTACGAGCAGTACTTC.

The V gene is TRBV27, the J gene TRBJ1-4; the D gene is possibly TRBD1 (6 bases). The germline CDR1 and CDR2 sequences are MNHEY and SMNVEV (reference sequence). Deletions cut 8 bases from V and 3 bases from J, with 22 bases between. The CDR3 length is 17 residues. The CDR3 nucleotides read TGTGCCAGCCGCCGGACAGTTAATTTGCTGGCTAATGAAAAACTGTTTTTT. As protein: CASRRTVNLLANEKLFF.